Shown below are 29 T cell receptor beta chains from a single sample sequenced in a study of blood T cell repertoires in COVID-19. Measured with immunoSEQ multiplex PCR; TCRdb has only the in-frame clones, and not every one. The profile shows more than 150,000 clones, more than 85% of them singletons. Material for sequencing was peripheral blood. The receptors were gathered from a man aged 65 to 85 with active or convalescent COVID-19.

Notes on this clone: This sample also contains other DNA sequences that code for the same CDR3. The gene calls are TRBV2 and TRBJ1-1; D is ambiguous. V dropped 3 bases and J dropped 1 base, with 6 bases sitting between them. CDR3 length equals 13 residues. The V gene's germline CDR1 is SNHLY and CDR2 FYNNEI. The CDR3 DNA follows: TGTGCCAGCAGTGACTACGGGAACACTGAAGCTTTCTTT. The encoded protein is CASSDYGNTEAFF.

The chain links TRBV19 to TRBJ1-5; 7 bases match TRBD1. With 5 bases clipped from V and 4 bases from J, the junction kept 8 bases outside the gene matches. Germline assignment: CDR1 LNHDA and CDR2 SQIVND (reference sequence). The CDR3 consists of 15 residues. CDR3 sequence: CASSSMTGWNQPQHF. Here the CDR3 DNA reads TGTGCCAGTAGTTCGATGACAGGGTGGAATCAGCCCCAGCATTTT.

This chain connects TRBV5-4 to TRBJ2-1; TRBD2 is a possible D gene (6 bases). The V gene's germline CDR1 is SGHNT and CDR2 YYREEE (reference sequence). This CDR3 region has 17 residues. The V end was cut by 6 bases, the J end by 0 bases, with 19 bases between. CDR3 sequence (DNA): TGTGCCAGCATCTGGGGGGTCGGGGGAGGCTCCTACAATGAGCAGTTCTTC. Protein sequence: CASIWGVGGGSYNEQFF.

V and J are TRBV28 and TRBJ2-1; tentatively, D is TRBD2 (6 bases). Germline CDR1 reads MDHEN; CDR2 reads SYDVKM. The CDR3 is 16 residues long. The V end lost 4 bases, the J end lost 0 bases, and 13 bases lay between the germline ends. The CDR3 DNA reads TGTGCCAGCAGTTCCGTTACCGGGAGCTCCTACAATGAGCAGTTCTTC. This sequence encodes CASSSVTGSSYNEQFF.

The CDR3 spells CASSSTTQSFQETQYF. CDR3 DNA sequence: TGTGCCAGCAGTTCGACGACTCAGTCCTTCCAAGAGACCCAGTACTTC. The chain carries TRBV28 and TRBJ2-5; D unresolved. Germline-derived CDR1 and CDR2 are MDHEN and SYDVKM. The CDR3 has 16 residues. With 4 bases removed from V and 1 base from J, the gap between germline ends came to 16 bases.

The rearrangement joins TRBV4-1 to TRBJ1-1, with D possibly matching TRBD1 (5 bases). Trimming stripped 7 bases from V and 0 bases from J, with 9 bases between. This CDR3 has 13 amino acids. Germline CDR1 and CDR2: MGHRA and YSYEKL. As DNA, the CDR3 is TGCGCCAGCAACCAGGGCATGAACACTGAAGCTTTCTTT. This translates into CASNQGMNTEAFF.

V and J are TRBV7-2 and TRBJ1-4, with D maybe TRBD1 (5 bases). The V and J ends lost 5 bases and 6 bases respectively, with 13 bases between them. This CDR3 spans 14 amino acids. CDR1 is SGHTA and CDR2 is FQGNSA in the germline V gene. The DNA of the CDR3 is TGTGCCAGCAGCCCCGACAGTTTCCATGAAAAACTGTTTTTT. This translates into CASSPDSFHEKLFF.

This chain uses TRBV6-2 or TRBV6-3 with TRBJ2-3; 7 bases are a match to TRBD1. Germline V lookup: CDR1 MNHEY, CDR2 SVGEGT. There are 15 residues in the CDR3. Trimming at V came to 2 bases and at J to 0 bases, leaving 2 bases not matched to a gene. In nucleotides, the CDR3 is TGTGCCAGCAGTTACGTGACAGGGAGCACAGATACGCAGTATTTT. This translates into CASSYVTGSTDTQYF.

The gene calls are TRBV7-9 and TRBJ2-1; 10 bases line up with TRBD2. Germline lookup yields CDR1 SEHNR and CDR2 FQNEAQ (reference sequence). Losses at the gene ends were 2 bases for V and 11 bases for J; bases not matched to a gene: 9. This CDR3 contains 15 residues. CDR3 in amino acids: CASSLLSGGTSKQFF. CDR3 coding DNA: TGTGCCAGCAGCTTACTTAGCGGGGGGACTAGTAAGCAGTTCTTC.

V usage is TRBV6-2 or TRBV6-3 and J usage is TRBJ2-3; TRBD2 might be the D (5 bases). CDR1 is MNHEY, CDR2 SVGEGT, per germline. The CDR3 has 11 amino acids. The V gene lost 5 bases and the J gene lost 5 bases, with 5 bases spanning the gap. Here the CDR3 DNA reads TGTGCCAGCAGTCGGGGAGATACGCAGTATTTT. The encoded protein is CASSRGDTQYF.

The chain carries TRBV12-3 or TRBV12-4 and TRBJ1-6; a possible D gene is TRBD1 (5 bases). CDR3 size: 13 residues. Between the trimmed V and J ends, which lost 3 bases and 10 bases, there was a span of 10 bases. CDR3 nucleotides: TGTGCCAGCAGTTTGACGGGGGACTCACCCCTCCACTTT. This sequence encodes CASSLTGDSPLHF.

This clone was counted a few times. The chain combines TRBV5-1 with TRBJ2-1; 10 positions match TRBD2. CDR3 size: 16 residues. Trimming took 0 bases from V and 10 from J; bases not matched to a gene: 10. Germline lookup yields CDR1 SGHRS and CDR2 YFSETQ. CDR3 coding DNA: TGCGCCAGCAGCTTGGTCCCACTAGCGGGAATTGACGAGCAGTTCTTC. It yields the protein CASSLVPLAGIDEQFF.

The chain carries TRBV2 and TRBJ1-2; 7 positions match TRBD1. This CDR3 is 13 amino acids long. Germline V gives CDR1 SNHLY, CDR2 FYNNEI. Trimming at V came to 6 bases and at J to 7 bases, leaving 8 bases not matched to a gene. CDR3 sequence reads: CASSLDRSVGYTF. CDR3 in DNA: TGTGCCAGCAGCTTGGACAGGAGTGTTGGCTACACCTTC.

This clone appeared a few times. The V call is TRBV4-1, the J call TRBJ2-1; 8 nucleotides line up with TRBD2. The germline gives CDR1 MGHRA, CDR2 YSYEKL. V lost 2 bases to trimming and J lost 7 bases; unmatched junction nucleotides: 4. The CDR3 has 14 residues. CDR3 sequence: CASSQWGGGNEQFF. CDR3 coding DNA: TGCGCCAGCAGCCAATGGGGCGGGGGGAATGAGCAGTTCTTC.

The V gene is TRBV6-2 or TRBV6-3, the J gene TRBJ2-7; D not resolved. CDR3 length: 15 amino acids. Trimming took 0 bases from V and 5 from J, leaving 14 bases between them. Germline values: CDR1 MNHEY, CDR2 SVGEGT. The CDR3 here is CASSYSFGLEDEQYF. DNA for the CDR3: TGTGCCAGCAGTTACTCGTTCGGCCTTGAGGACGAGCAGTACTTC.

This chain joins TRBV28 and TRBJ1-6; 8 bases align to TRBD1. Germline CDR1 is MDHEN and CDR2 is SYDVKM. The CDR3 loop spans 15 amino acids. V lost 6 bases and J lost 8; bases outside the gene matches: 9. Here the CDR3 reads CASRPRDRIDSPLHF. For the CDR3, the DNA is TGTGCCAGCAGACCCCGGGACAGGATTGATTCACCCCTCCACTTT.

This CDR3 reads CASNRDTMYNEQFF. CDR3 in DNA: TGTGCCAGCAACCGGGACACGATGTACAATGAGCAGTTCTTC. J is TRBJ2-1 and V is TRBV5-8, with D maybe TRBD1 (6 bases). The CDR3 length is 14 residues. Germline V CDR1 and CDR2: SGHTS, YDEGEE. V gave up 6 bases and J gave up 4 bases, with 14 bases separating them. The whole variable domain, filled in from reference TRBV5-8 and TRBJ2-1, reads EAGVTQSPTHLIKTRGQQATLRCSPISGHTSVYWYQQALGLGLQFLLWYDEGEERNRGNFPPRFSGRQFPNYSSELNVNALELEDSALYLCASNRDTMYNEQFFGPGTRLTVL.

A few counts support this clone. The chain uses TRBV6-1 and TRBJ1-5, with D perhaps TRBD1 (5 bases). Deletions cut 3 bases from V and 0 bases from J, with 12 bases between. This CDR3 spans 16 amino acids. Germline V gives CDR1 MNHNS, CDR2 SASEGT. This chain's CDR3 is CASSDWGEYSNQPQHF. Written as DNA, the CDR3 is TGTGCCAGCAGTGATTGGGGGGAGTATAGCAATCAGCCCCAGCATTTT.

The chain employs TRBV19 and TRBJ1-2; no reliable D call. The germline CDR1 and CDR2 sequences are LNHDA and SQIVND (reference sequence). The V end was cut by 2 bases, the J end by 0 bases, with 13 bases between. The CDR3 runs 16 residues. CDR3 sequence reads: CASSISGMSTNYGYTF. The CDR3 DNA reads as TGTGCCAGTAGTATATCGGGGATGTCAACTAACTATGGCTACACCTTC.

V and J are TRBV5-1 and TRBJ2-6; TRBD1 agrees at 11 bases. The CDR3 sequence is 19 residues long. CDR1 and CDR2 from the germline V gene are SGHRS and YFSETQ. Losses at the gene ends were 2 bases for V and 0 bases for J; bases not matched to a gene: 7. CDR3 bases: TGCGCCAGCAGCTTTCCCCCGGGACAGGGGGACTCTGGGGCCAACGTCCTGACTTTC. Its translation is CASSFPPGQGDSGANVLTF. Complete variable domain (other parts from reference TRBV5-1 and TRBJ2-6): KAGVTQTPRYLIKTRGQQVTLSCSPISGHRSVSWYQQTPGQGLQFLFEYFSETQRNKGNFPGRFSGRQFSNSRSEMNVSTLELGDSALYLCASSFPPGQGDSGANVLTFGAGSRLTVL.

The genes are TRBV3-1 (or the pseudogene TRBV3-2) and TRBJ2-1, with D possibly TRBD1 on 6 matching bases. V lost 2 bases and J 4 bases, leaving 15 bases between the germline ends. The germline gives CDR1 LGHDT, CDR2 YNNKEL (reference sequence). This CDR3 is built from 16 residues. CDR3 DNA: TGTGCCAGCAGCCAACCGGGACACAATTTATACAATGAGCAGTTCTTC. The encoded protein is CASSQPGHNLYNEQFF.

This sequence joins TRBV5-1 and TRBJ1-6; tentatively, D is TRBD1 (6 bases). The germline V and J ends were trimmed by 5 bases and 10 bases, with 13 bases remaining between them. Germline V gene data show CDR1 as SGHRS and CDR2 as YFSETQ. The CDR3 is made up of 13 amino acids. The CDR3 reads CASRPDSLSPLHF. The CDR3 DNA is TGCGCCAGCAGGCCGGACAGTCTATCACCCCTCCACTTT.

The gene calls are TRBV5-1 and TRBJ1-1; D is ambiguous. Germline V lookup: CDR1 SGHRS, CDR2 YFSETQ. CDR3 size: 15 residues. V was clipped by 0 bases and J by 0 bases, with 9 bases between them. The CDR3 loop reads CASSLVGVVNTEAFF. CDR3 in DNA: TGCGCCAGCAGCTTGGTCGGGGTAGTGAACACTGAAGCTTTCTTT.

V usage is TRBV5-1 and J usage is TRBJ2-3; 7 nucleotides align to TRBD1. There are 12 residues in the CDR3. The V segment lost 4 bases and the J segment 6 bases; nucleotides outside the gene matches: 2. CDR1 and CDR2 (germline): SGHRS, YFSETQ. The CDR3 sequence: CASSRGLDTQYF. In DNA form, the CDR3 reads TGCGCCAGCAGCAGGGGGCTCGATACGCAGTATTTT. Looking up the rest from reference TRBV5-1 and TRBJ2-3 gives the full variable domain: KAGVTQTPRYLIKTRGQQVTLSCSPISGHRSVSWYQQTPGQGLQFLFEYFSETQRNKGNFPGRFSGRQFSNSRSEMNVSTLELGDSALYLCASSRGLDTQYFGPGTRLTVL.

This chain connects TRBV28 to TRBJ2-1; TRBD2 aligns across 7 bases. Germline V lookup: CDR1 MDHEN, CDR2 SYDVKM. This CDR3 has 17 residues. Trimming cost V 8 bases and J 5 bases; bases outside gene matches: 18. This CDR3 is CASLLRRGTPLDNEQFF. The CDR3 DNA reads as TGTGCCAGCCTCCTGAGGCGGGGGACTCCTCTCGACAATGAGCAGTTCTTC.

The CDR3 DNA sequence: TGCAGTGCTAGTCCCCAGGGCCCCCACGAGCAGTACTTC. Protein sequence: CSASPQGPHEQYF. V and J are TRBV20-1 and TRBJ2-7; possible D gene TRBD1, 5 bases. Trimming stripped 3 bases from V and 5 bases from J, with 14 bases between. Germline CDR1 and CDR2: DFQATT and SNEGSKA (reference sequence). This CDR3 is built from 13 residues.

The count of this clone is one. V is TRBV7-2 and J is TRBJ2-1; D perhaps matches TRBD2 (6 bases). V shed 1 base and J shed 2 bases, with 12 bases lying between them. Germline V gene lookup returns CDR1 SGHTA and CDR2 FQGNSA. This CDR3 region has 16 residues. CDR3 in amino acids: CASSLGWGGAYNEQFF. DNA of the CDR3: TGTGCCAGCAGCTTAGGTTGGGGCGGGGCCTACAATGAGCAGTTCTTC.

V and J are TRBV5-4 and TRBJ2-1; D is possibly TRBD2 (5 bases). The germline V gene has CDR1 SGHNT and CDR2 YYREEE (reference sequence). The CDR3 contains 15 residues. V lost 2 bases to trimming and J lost 4 bases, with 13 bases between them. The CDR3 reads CASSFGLQAYNEQFF. In DNA, the CDR3 is TGTGCCAGCAGCTTCGGACTCCAGGCATACAATGAGCAGTTCTTC.

The rearrangement joins TRBV14 to TRBJ2-7; the match to TRBD1 covers 7 bases. Germline V gene lookup returns CDR1 SGHDN and CDR2 FVKESK. Trimming took 4 bases from V and 4 from J; bases not matched to a gene: 4. This CDR3 has 13 amino acids. CDR3 bases: TGTGCCAGCAGCCCCTACAGGGGTTACGAGCAGTACTTC. Amino acid sequence: CASSPYRGYEQYF.